The 10 T cell receptor beta chains listed next were all sequenced from one sample in a study of CD4 T cells in relation to SARS-CoV-2 and coronaviruses. For these TCRs, the target antigens are not known. Sequenced by immunoSEQ multiplex PCR; TCRdb stores in-frame clones only, minus some. The table includes more than 20,000 clones, 77% detected once. Unexposed donor CD4+ T cells date from about 2011-2019, before the COVID-19 pandemic. CD4+ T cells were isolated from the cells after around eleven days of culture. Sequencing input: CD4+ T cells from PBMCs, cultured in vitro. The receptors stem from a human donor in good health.

The chain combines TRBV12-3 or TRBV12-4 with TRBJ2-1, with D unclear. V dropped 3 bases and J dropped 10 bases, with 7 bases sitting between them. This CDR3 has 11 residues. CDR3 nucleotide sequence: TGTGCCAGCAGTTTCACATGGGAGCAGTTCTTC. Translated, it gives CASSFTWEQFF.

There are a few counts of this clone. The V and J genes are TRBV4-3 and TRBJ1-3; the D gene is possibly TRBD1 (6 bases). The CDR3 totals 16 residues. Germline CDR1 reads LGHNA; CDR2 reads YSLEER. Trimming shortened V by 0 bases and J by 3 bases, and 12 bases separated the two germline ends. The CDR3 is CASSQDMGASGNTIYF. The DNA for the CDR3 is TGCGCCAGCAGCCAAGATATGGGGGCGAGTGGAAACACCATATATTTT.

The genes are TRBV6-5 and TRBJ2-1; D possibly matches TRBD1 or TRBD2 (5 bases each). CDR1 is MNHEY, CDR2 SVGAGI, per germline. This CDR3 contains 13 residues. V shed 6 bases and J shed 7 bases, with 13 bases lying between them. The DNA of the CDR3 is TGTGCCAGCAGCCGGGACCCAGGGAATGAGCAGTTCTTC. It yields the protein CASSRDPGNEQFF.

The gene calls are TRBV24-1 and TRBJ2-4; D is unclear. Trimming removed 9 bases at V and 0 bases at J, with 8 bases between. In germline, CDR1 is KGHDR, CDR2 SFDVKD. The CDR3 length is 13 residues. The CDR3 spells CATLELAKNIQYF. DNA of the CDR3: TGTGCCACCTTGGAGCTAGCCAAAAACATTCAGTACTTC.

V usage is TRBV18 and J usage is TRBJ2-1; no firm D call. V was clipped by 6 bases and J by 8 bases, with 20 bases between them. The CDR3 loop spans 15 amino acids. Germline lookup yields CDR1 KGHSH and CDR2 LQKENI. The CDR3 loop is CASSNLVVVGDEQFF. CDR3 sequence (DNA): TGTGCCAGCTCCAACCTGGTCGTCGTGGGCGATGAGCAGTTCTTC. Full variable domain (outside the CDR3, taken from reference TRBV18 and TRBJ2-1): NAGVMQNPRHLVRRRGQEARLRCSPMKGHSHVYWYRQLPEEGLKFMVYLQKENIIDESGMPKERFSAEFPKEGPSILRIQQVVRGDSAAYFCASSNLVVVGDEQFFGPGTRLTVL.

This rearrangement joins TRBV18 to TRBJ2-7; 8 positions agree with TRBD2. With V trimmed by 4 bases and J by 3 bases, 8 bases remained unmatched. The CDR3 is 15 amino acids. Germline V CDR1 and CDR2: KGHSH, LQKENI. CDR3 region: CASSLLAGFSYEQYF. The CDR3 bases are TGTGCCAGCTCACTCTTAGCGGGATTCAGCTACGAGCAGTACTTC.

The chain links TRBV19 to TRBJ2-5; a possible D gene is TRBD1 (6 bases). The CDR3 runs to 15 residues. The germline gives CDR1 LNHDA, CDR2 SQIVND (reference sequence). V lost 7 bases and J lost 3, with 18 bases in between. The CDR3 reads CASTDWWQGKETQYF. The CDR3 region has the DNA TGTGCCAGTACCGACTGGTGGCAGGGGAAAGAGACCCAGTACTTC.

This sequence joins TRBV7-2 and TRBJ1-3; no clear D gene. With 5 bases removed from V and 0 bases from J, the gap between germline ends came to 8 bases. CDR1 and CDR2 from the germline V gene are SGHTA and FQGNSA. The CDR3 consists of 14 residues. DNA of the CDR3: TGTGCCAGCAGCGGTGGGTTCTCTGGAAACACCATATATTTT. Amino acid sequence: CASSGGFSGNTIYF.

This clone has a single count. The rearrangement joins TRBV19 to TRBJ1-3, with a weak D call TRBD1 (5 bases). With 1 base removed from V and 15 bases from J, the gap between germline ends came to 16 bases. Per the germline V gene, CDR1 is LNHDA and CDR2 is SQIVND (reference sequence). The CDR3 is 13 residues long. In DNA, the CDR3 is TGTGCCAGTAGTATAGGACGAATCGGGACGACATATTTT. Its translation: CASSIGRIGTTYF.

CDR3 loop: CASRKRGSGYGYTF. The CDR3 region has the DNA TGTGCCAGTAGGAAGAGGGGGTCTGGCTATGGCTACACCTTC. The chain has TRBV19 and TRBJ1-2; maybe TRBD1 (6 bases). CDR3 size: 14 residues. Germline-derived CDR1 and CDR2 are LNHDA and SQIVND (reference sequence). V lost 6 bases and J 4 bases, leaving 15 bases between the germline ends.